The rows below give T cell receptor beta chains drawn from one sample of a study of T-cell memory formation after mild COVID-19. Each CDR3 protein is one row after TCRdb ran MiXCR on the 5' RACE reads. The table shows around 450,000 distinct CDR3 sequences, with around 20% occurring only once. The sample comprised PBMCs or a T cell subset sorted from them (not recorded which). The receptors shown here come from an adult woman who had mild COVID-19 (a few samples of this study predate the infection). Cell type and time point are not known. Each CDR3 is given with its conserved first and last residue. The D gene is left open where the match is weak. For some rows the clone size is stated as once, few or many, or as a class when expanded; others skip it.

CDR3 protein,CDR3 DNA,D gene,J gene,clone size,V gene
CASRIPSGRGDTQYF,TGTGCCAGTAGGATCCCTAGCGGGCGGGGAGATACGCAGTATTTT,TRBD2,TRBJ2-3,NA,TRBV19
CASSHSQGPEQFF,TGTGCCAGCAGTCACTCCCAGGGGCCTGAGCAGTTCTTC,NA,TRBJ2-1,NA,TRBV27
CASSQKRDREVHGYTF,TGTGCCAGCAGCCAAAAGCGGGACAGGGAGGTTCATGGCTACACCTTC,NA,TRBJ1-2,NA,TRBV21-1
CASSSLSGRVGDEQFF,TGTGCCAGTAGTTCCTTAAGCGGGCGGGTGGGCGATGAGCAGTTCTTC,NA,TRBJ2-1,NA,TRBV19
CASSQDRTVSYEQYF,TGCGCCAGCAGCCAAGATAGGACAGTCTCCTACGAGCAGTACTTC,NA,TRBJ2-7,NA,TRBV4-3
CASSFLAGDSTDTQYF,TGCGCCAGCAGTTTCCTAGCTGGGGATAGCACAGATACGCAGTATTTT,NA,TRBJ2-3,few,TRBV5-1
CASSSSGGRWIGQYF,TGTGCCAGCAGCTCCTCCGGGGGCAGGTGGATTGGGCAGTACTTC,NA,TRBJ2-7,many,TRBV21-1
CASSAQQGWSRGYTF,TGTGCCAGCAGCGCCCAACAGGGGTGGTCTCGTGGCTACACCTTC,TRBD1,TRBJ1-2,NA,TRBV9
CASSLSGTNTDTQYF,TGCGCCAGCAGCTTGAGCGGGACTAACACAGATACGCAGTATTTT,TRBD2,TRBJ2-3,many,TRBV5-1
CASSPGLAGAEETQYF,TGCGCCAGCAGCCCGGGACTAGCGGGGGCTGAAGAGACCCAGTACTTC,TRBD2,TRBJ2-5,NA,TRBV5-1